These 9 T cell receptor beta chains share one sample of origin, sequenced in a study of radiation and T cells in renal cell carcinoma. Described treatment: treatment-naive control, cytoreductive nephrectomy. The table came from immunoSEQ multiplex PCR; TCRdb's copy has only in-frame clones and leaves some out. The sample holds about 16,000 clones, 45% to 65% seen once. The starting material was tumor tissue, obtained from a patient whose treatment was nephrectomy without radiotherapy. Every receptor here comes from a man between 40 and 49 years old with renal cell carcinoma.

By share, this clone counts as medium-sized. The J gene is TRBJ2-7, the V gene TRBV21-1; TRBD1, the table's D call, was not compared with the DNA. TRBV21-1 is a pseudogene segment. The CDR3 sequence is 13 residues long. CDR3 sequence (DNA): TGTGCCAGCAGCAAGACATCCTCCTACGAGCAGTACTTC. This gives the protein CASSKTSSYEQYF.

The rearrangement joins TRBV12-5 to TRBJ2-7; D may be TRBD1 or TRBD2 (5 bases each). Germline CDR1 and CDR2: LGHNT and FRNRAP. The CDR3 has 13 residues. V shed 5 bases and J shed 2 bases, with 10 bases lying between them. The CDR3, as DNA: TGTGCTAGTGGTGTAGGGACCACCTACGAGCAGTACTTC. This gives the protein CASGVGTTYEQYF.

This chain joins TRBV7-9 and TRBJ2-3, with 8 bases identical to TRBD2. V shed 6 bases and J 2 bases; nucleotides not matched to a gene: 7. The CDR3 covers 15 residues. CDR1 and CDR2 from the germline V gene are SEHNR and FQNEAQ (reference sequence). The DNA for the CDR3 is TGTGCCAGCAGACGATCCGGGGGGGCCACAGATACGCAGTATTTT. Protein product: CASRRSGGATDTQYF.

This chain uses TRBV5-6 with TRBJ1-5; 12 nucleotides line up with TRBD1. V was pared by 4 bases and J by 2 bases, with 10 bases of the junction left unmatched. Germline V gene lookup returns CDR1 SGHDT and CDR2 YYEEEE. CDR3 length equals 18 residues. The CDR3 nucleotides read TGTGCCAGCAGCCCTCGACCGGGACAGGGGGCCGGCAATCAGCCCCAGCATTTT. Amino acid sequence: CASSPRPGQGAGNQPQHF. Based on the CDR3 plus reference TRBV5-6 and TRBJ1-5, the full variable domain is DAGVTQSPTHLIKTRGQQVTLRCSPKSGHDTVSWYQQALGQGPQFIFQYYEEEERQRGNFPDRFSGHQFPNYSSELNVNALLLGDSALYLCASSPRPGQGAGNQPQHFGDGTRLSIL.

The rearrangement joins TRBV5-1 to TRBJ1-1; no clear D. The CDR3 length is 16 residues. From germline, CDR1 is SGHRS and CDR2 YFSETQ. V was clipped by 2 bases and J by 1 base, with 15 bases between them. The CDR3 nucleotides are TGCGCCAGCAGCTTAACACTTGGGCCCCCGAACACTGAAGCTTTCTTT. Residues: CASSLTLGPPNTEAFF.

The CDR3 reads CASSWDSRRTF. CDR3 DNA: TGTGCCAGCAGCTGGGACAGTCGACGCACCTTC. V and J are TRBV5-8 and TRBJ1-2, with 7 bases fitting TRBD1. V dropped 3 bases and J dropped 13; count of bases not matched to a gene: 6. There are 11 residues in the CDR3. Germline CDR1 reads SGHTS; CDR2 reads YDEGEE.

The rearrangement uses TRBV6-1 and TRBJ1-1; a weak D match, TRBD1 (5 bases). Germline CDR1 MNHNS, CDR2 SASEGT. CDR3 size: 15 residues. Between the trimmed V and J ends, which lost 1 base and 4 bases, there was a span of 13 bases. In DNA, the CDR3 is TGTGCCAGCAGTGAAGGTGTGGGGGAGGGCACTGAAGCTTTCTTT. This gives the protein CASSEGVGEGTEAFF.

V is TRBV11-2 and J is TRBJ1-4; D is unclear. There are 15 residues in the CDR3. From germline, CDR1 is SGHAT and CDR2 FQNNGV. V was trimmed by 5 bases and J by 4 bases, leaving 14 bases between them. In DNA form, the CDR3 reads TGTGCCAGCAGCGGTGAAGGGCTCCGTAATGAAAAACTGTTTTTT. Protein: CASSGEGLRNEKLFF. The whole variable domain, remainder taken from reference TRBV11-2 and TRBJ1-4, is EAGVAQSPRYKIIEKRQSVAFWCNPISGHATLYWYQQILGQGPKLLIQFQNNGVVDDSQLPKDRFSAERLKGVDSTLKIQPAKLEDSAVYLCASSGEGLRNEKLFFGSGTQLSVL.

Only one count was recorded for this clone. V is TRBV19 and J is TRBJ1-2; a weak D match, TRBD1 (6 bases). CDR1 and CDR2 from the germline V gene are LNHDA and SQIVND (reference sequence). This CDR3 is built from 15 residues. The V end was cut by 2 bases, the J end by 5 bases, with 15 bases between. DNA for the CDR3: TGTGCCAGTAGTATAAGTGCAGGGGCTGGATATGGCTACACCTTC. Amino acids: CASSISAGAGYGYTF.